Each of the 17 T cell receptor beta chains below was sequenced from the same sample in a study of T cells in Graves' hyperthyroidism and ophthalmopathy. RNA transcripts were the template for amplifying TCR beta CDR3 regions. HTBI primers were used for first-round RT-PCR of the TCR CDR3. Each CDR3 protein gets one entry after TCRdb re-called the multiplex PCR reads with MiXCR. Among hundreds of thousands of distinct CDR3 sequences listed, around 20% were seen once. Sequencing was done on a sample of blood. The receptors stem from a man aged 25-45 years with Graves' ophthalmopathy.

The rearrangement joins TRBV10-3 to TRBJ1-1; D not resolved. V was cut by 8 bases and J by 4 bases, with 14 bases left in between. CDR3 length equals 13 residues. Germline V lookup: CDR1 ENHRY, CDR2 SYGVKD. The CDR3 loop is CAIWSGEGTEAFF. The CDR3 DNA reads TGTGCCATCTGGTCTGGGGAGGGCACTGAAGCTTTCTTT.

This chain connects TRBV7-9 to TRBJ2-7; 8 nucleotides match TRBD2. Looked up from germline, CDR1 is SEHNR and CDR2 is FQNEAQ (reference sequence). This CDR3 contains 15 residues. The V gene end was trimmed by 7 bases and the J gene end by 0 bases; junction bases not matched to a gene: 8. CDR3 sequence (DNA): TGTGCCAGCACCTTTGCGACTAGCGCCTCCTACGAGCAGTACTTC. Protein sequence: CASTFATSASYEQYF.

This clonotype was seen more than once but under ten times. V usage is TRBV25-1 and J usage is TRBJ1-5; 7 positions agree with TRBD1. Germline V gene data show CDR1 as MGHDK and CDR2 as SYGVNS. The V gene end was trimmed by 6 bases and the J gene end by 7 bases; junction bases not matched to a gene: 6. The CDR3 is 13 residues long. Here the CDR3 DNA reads TGTGCCAGCAGGACAGGGATTGAGCAGCCCCAGCATTTT. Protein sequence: CASRTGIEQPQHF.

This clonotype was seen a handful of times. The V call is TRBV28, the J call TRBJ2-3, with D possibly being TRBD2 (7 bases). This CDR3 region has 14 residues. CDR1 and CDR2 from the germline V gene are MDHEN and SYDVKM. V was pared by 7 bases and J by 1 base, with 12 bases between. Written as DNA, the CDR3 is TGTGCCAGCATCGAAGGGGGGGGCACAGATACGCAGTATTTT. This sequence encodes CASIEGGGTDTQYF.

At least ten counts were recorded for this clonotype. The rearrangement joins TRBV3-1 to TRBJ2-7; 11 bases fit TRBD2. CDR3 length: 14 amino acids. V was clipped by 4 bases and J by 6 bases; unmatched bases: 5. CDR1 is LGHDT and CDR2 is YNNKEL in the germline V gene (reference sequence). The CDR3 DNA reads TGTGCCAGCAGCCCGAACGGACTAGCGGGCGAGCAGTACTTC. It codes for CASSPNGLAGEQYF.

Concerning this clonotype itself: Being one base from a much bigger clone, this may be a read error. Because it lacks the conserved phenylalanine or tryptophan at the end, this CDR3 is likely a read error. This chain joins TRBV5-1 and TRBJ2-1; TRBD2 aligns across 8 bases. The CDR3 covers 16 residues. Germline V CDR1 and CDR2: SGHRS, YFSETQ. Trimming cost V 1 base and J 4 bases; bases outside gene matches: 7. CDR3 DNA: TGCGCCAGCAGCTTGTTCGGCGGGAGGCCATACAATGAGCAGTTCTCC. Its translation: CASSLFGGRPYNEQFS.

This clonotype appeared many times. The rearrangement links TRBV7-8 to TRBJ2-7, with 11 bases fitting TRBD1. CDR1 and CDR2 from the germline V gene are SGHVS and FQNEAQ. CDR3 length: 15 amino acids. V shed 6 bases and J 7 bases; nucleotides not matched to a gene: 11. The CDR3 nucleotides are TGTGCCAGCAGGCAAACCGGGACAGGGGGTGGGGAGCAGTACTTC. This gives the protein CASRQTGTGGGEQYF.

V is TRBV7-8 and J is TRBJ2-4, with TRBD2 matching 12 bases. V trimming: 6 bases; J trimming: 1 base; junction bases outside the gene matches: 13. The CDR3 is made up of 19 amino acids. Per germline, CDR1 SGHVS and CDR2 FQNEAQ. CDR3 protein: CASSFLAGGPSNAKNIQYF. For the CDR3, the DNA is TGTGCCAGCAGTTTCCTAGCGGGAGGGCCGTCCAACGCCAAAAACATTCAGTACTTC.

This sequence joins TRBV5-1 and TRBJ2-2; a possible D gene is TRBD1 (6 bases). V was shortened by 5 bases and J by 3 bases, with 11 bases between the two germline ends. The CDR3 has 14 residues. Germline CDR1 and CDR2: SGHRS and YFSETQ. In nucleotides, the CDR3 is TGCGCCAGCAGACAGGGACGAGACACCGGGGAGCTGTTTTTT. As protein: CASRQGRDTGELFF.

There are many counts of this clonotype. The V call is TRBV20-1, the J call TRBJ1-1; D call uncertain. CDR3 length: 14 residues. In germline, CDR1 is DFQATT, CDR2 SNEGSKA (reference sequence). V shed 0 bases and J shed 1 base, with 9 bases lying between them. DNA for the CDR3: TGCAGTGCTAGAGATTCGGAGGGGAACACTGAAGCTTTCTTT. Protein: CSARDSEGNTEAFF.

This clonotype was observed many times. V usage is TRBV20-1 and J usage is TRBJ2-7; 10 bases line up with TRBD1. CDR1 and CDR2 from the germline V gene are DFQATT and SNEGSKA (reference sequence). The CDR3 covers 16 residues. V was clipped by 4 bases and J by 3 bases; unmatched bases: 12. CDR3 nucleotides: TGCAGTGCTACACCGACCGGGACAGGGGACGTCTACGAGCAGTACTTC. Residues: CSATPTGTGDVYEQYF.

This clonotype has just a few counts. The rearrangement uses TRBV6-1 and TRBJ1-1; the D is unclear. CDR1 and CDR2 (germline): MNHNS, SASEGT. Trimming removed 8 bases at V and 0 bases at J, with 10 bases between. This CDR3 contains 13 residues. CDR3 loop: CASHYVMNTEAFF. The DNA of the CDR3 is TGTGCCAGCCACTACGTCATGAACACTGAAGCTTTCTTT.

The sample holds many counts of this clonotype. The CDR3 DNA is TGTGCCAGCAGTGAAAAAAGAATGGTCACTGAAGCTTTCTTT. Its translation: CASSEKRMVTEAFF. The V gene is TRBV2, the J gene TRBJ1-1, with no clear D. The CDR3 runs 14 residues. Germline assignment: CDR1 SNHLY and CDR2 FYNNEI. The V gene lost 2 bases and the J gene lost 4 bases, with 11 bases spanning the gap.

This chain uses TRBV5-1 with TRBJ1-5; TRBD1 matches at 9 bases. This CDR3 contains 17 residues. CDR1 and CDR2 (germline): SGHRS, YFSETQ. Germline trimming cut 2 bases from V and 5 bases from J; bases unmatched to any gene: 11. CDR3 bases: TGCGCCAGCAGCTTCCACGATCCGGGACAGGGTGATCAGCCCCAGCATTTT. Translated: CASSFHDPGQGDQPQHF.

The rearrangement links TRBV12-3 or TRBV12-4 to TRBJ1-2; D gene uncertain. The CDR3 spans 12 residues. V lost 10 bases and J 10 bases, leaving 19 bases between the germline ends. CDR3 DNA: TGTGCCAACACCGGGAGGGCACCCGCCTACACCTTC. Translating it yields CANTGRAPAYTF.

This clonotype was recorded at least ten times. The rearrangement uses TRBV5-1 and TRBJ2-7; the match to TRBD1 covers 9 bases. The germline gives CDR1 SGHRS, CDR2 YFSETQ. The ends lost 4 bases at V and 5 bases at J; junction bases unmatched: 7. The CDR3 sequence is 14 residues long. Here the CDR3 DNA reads TGCGCCAGCAGCGCCCGGGACAGGGACCACGAGCAGTACTTC. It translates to CASSARDRDHEQYF.

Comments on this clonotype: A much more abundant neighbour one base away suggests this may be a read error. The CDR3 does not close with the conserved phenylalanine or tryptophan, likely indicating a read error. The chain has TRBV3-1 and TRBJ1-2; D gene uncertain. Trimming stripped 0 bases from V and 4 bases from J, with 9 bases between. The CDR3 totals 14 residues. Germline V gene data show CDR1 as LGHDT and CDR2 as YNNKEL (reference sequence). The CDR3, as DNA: TGTGCCAGCAGCCAAGAGAGGTTAACCTATGGCTACACCCTC. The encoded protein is CASSQERLTYGYTL.